This T cell receptor (beta chain) emerged from a study of cytomegalovirus exposure and HLA in healthy donors. The primer mix had 60 Vbeta and 13 Jbeta primers. TCRdb's table, derived via immunoSEQ multiplex PCR, lists solely in-frame clones and lacks some. This sample has under 250,000 clones, with more than 75% found just once. As for this clone: At the DNA level, this CDR3 is encoded by other sequences in the same sample as well.

This CDR3 spans 14 amino acids. V lost 3 bases to trimming and J lost 2 bases; unmatched junction nucleotides: 3. In germline, CDR1 is SEHNR, CDR2 FQNEAQ (reference sequence). The sequence derives from a male donor in good health and CMV-seronegative. Sequencing used PBMCs. The chain carries TRBV7-9 and TRBJ2-7, with 8 bases aligning to TRBD2. This CDR3 is CASSFSSGPYEQYF. Here the CDR3 DNA reads TGTGCCAGCAGCTTCTCTAGCGGGCCCTACGAGCAGTACTTC.